Listed below are T cell receptor beta chains from one sample, sequenced in a study of blood T cell repertoires in COVID-19. The assay was immunoSEQ multiplex PCR, and TCRdb's table has in-frame clones only and misses some. The data contain some 380,000 clones, 81% of them singletons. Sequencing was performed on peripheral blood. These receptors all come from a human donor with acute or convalescent COVID-19. The donor label of this sample is uncertain. CDR3s include the opening cysteine and the closing phenylalanine or tryptophan. A D gene is named only where the DNA matches it firmly. Expanded clones get a size class; other rows say once, few or many, or leave the size out.

d_call	v_call	clone_size	cdr3_length	j_call	cdr3_aa	cdr3_nt
.	TRBV5-1	.	17	TRBJ2-5	CASSWGDLIQRGETQYF	TGCGCCAGCAGCTGGGGGGACCTGATCCAACGGGGGGAGACCCAGTACTTC
TRBD2	TRBV6-6	.	15	TRBJ2-2	CAARGSSGRPGELFF	TGTGCCGCAAGGGGGTCGAGCGGGAGGCCCGGGGAGCTGTTTTTT
TRBD1	TRBV6-5	.	15	TRBJ2-3	CASSVQGPLTDTQYF	TGTGCCAGCAGCGTACAGGGGCCCCTCACAGATACGCAGTATTTT
.	TRBV2	.	14	TRBJ2-1	CASRNGGLSNEQFF	TGTGCCAGCAGAAACGGAGGGTTAAGCAATGAGCAGTTCTTC
.	TRBV27	.	13	TRBJ2-5	CASSSDYQETQYF	TGTGCCAGCAGTTCAGATTACCAAGAGACCCAGTACTTC
.	TRBV18	.	15	TRBJ1-2	CASSPGQTANYGYTF	TGTGCCAGCTCACCCGGACAGACAGCTAACTATGGCTACACCTTC
TRBD1	TRBV5-5	.	14	TRBJ2-1	CASSRGLGANEQFF	TGTGCCAGCAGCAGGGGGCTCGGTGCCAATGAGCAGTTCTTC
.	TRBV6-5	once	15	TRBJ2-7	CASSHRGAKKEEQYF	TGTGCCAGCAGTCATCGGGGGGCCAAGAAGGAGGAGCAGTACTTC
.	TRBV2	.	15	TRBJ1-4	CASSGRRGNNEKLFF	TGTGCCAGCAGTGGACGCAGAGGGAATAATGAAAAACTGTTTTTT
.	TRBV7-2	.	16	TRBJ2-5	CASSPGNRAYGETQYF	TGTGCCAGCAGCCCCGGGAACAGGGCATATGGGGAGACCCAGTACTTC
.	TRBV25-1	few	13	TRBJ2-7	CASSAEGRVGQYF	TGTGCCAGCAGTGCGGAGGGCCGGGTCGGGCAGTACTTC
TRBD1	TRBV30	.	13	TRBJ2-7	CAWRGDRDVEQYF	TGTGCCTGGAGGGGGGACAGGGATGTGGAGCAGTACTTC
TRBD2	TRBV28	.	16	TRBJ2-3	CASRVSLSGATDTQYF	TGTGCCAGCAGGGTCTCACTTAGCGGGGCTACAGATACGCAGTATTTT
.	TRBV19	.	19	TRBJ1-1	CASRSIRGSLGSLNTEAFF	TGTGCCAGTAGGAGTATCAGGGGATCTCTTGGCTCTTTGAACACTGAAGCTTTCTTT
TRBD1	TRBV5-6	.	16	TRBJ2-7	CASSLRPQGAYYEQYF	TGTGCCAGCAGCTTACGACCACAGGGGGCATACTACGAGCAGTACTTC
.	TRBV7-9	.	14	TRBJ1-1	CASTEWRENTEAFF	TGTGCCAGCACGGAATGGCGGGAGAACACTGAAGCTTTCTTT
.	TRBV3-1/TRBV3-2	.	12	TRBJ1-2	CASSSGIGGYTF	TGTGCCAGCAGCTCGGGGATAGGCGGCTACACCTTC
.	TRBV5-4	.	13	TRBJ1-4	CASSLDRNEKLFF	TGTGCCAGCAGCTTGGACAGAAATGAAAAACTGTTTTTT
TRBD2	TRBV18	few	16	TRBJ2-7	CASSQPGTSGLYEQYF	TGTGCCAGCTCACAACCCGGGACTAGCGGACTATACGAGCAGTACTTC
.	TRBV5-6	.	15	TRBJ2-1	CASSPGRQGYNEQFF	TGTGCCAGCAGCCCCGGGAGACAGGGCTACAATGAGCAGTTCTTC
.	TRBV9	once	14	TRBJ2-5	CASSVGVRGETQYF	TGTGCCAGCAGCGTAGGAGTCAGGGGAGAGACCCAGTACTTC
TRBD1	TRBV7-9	.	16	TRBJ1-1	CASSYGTGFMNTEAFF	TGTGCCAGCAGCTACGGGACAGGTTTTATGAACACTGAAGCTTTCTTT
.	TRBV12-3/TRBV12-4	.	13	TRBJ1-3	CASFGGTGNTIYF	TGTGCCTCATTCGGCGGGACTGGAAACACCATATATTTT
.	TRBV7-6	.	12	TRBJ1-1	CASSFGNTEAFF	TGTGCCAGCAGCTTCGGGAACACTGAAGCTTTCTTT
.	TRBV18	.	13	TRBJ1-1	CASSLGRETEAFF	TGTGCCAGCTCACTGGGCAGGGAAACTGAAGCTTTCTTT
TRBD2	TRBV5-1	once	16	TRBJ2-3	CASSLYSGGSRNTQYF	TGCGCCAGCAGCCTGTATAGCGGGGGGTCCAGAAATACGCAGTATTTT
TRBD1	TRBV5-5	.	14	TRBJ1-2	CASSSGQGKYGYTF	TGTGCCAGCAGCTCCGGACAGGGGAAGTATGGCTACACCTTC
.	TRBV4-1	once	12	TRBJ2-7	CASRPLACEQYF	TGCGCCAGCAGGCCTCTAGCTTGCGAGCAGTACTTC
.	TRBV11-2	few	13	TRBJ2-3	CASSKTRTDTQYF	TGTGCCAGCAGCAAAACACGCACAGATACGCAGTATTTT
TRBD1	TRBV5-1	.	16	TRBJ1-1	CASSLDGQGMNTEAFF	TGCGCCAGCAGCTTGGATGGACAGGGGATGAACACTGAAGCTTTCTTT
.	TRBV28	.	16	TRBJ1-5	CASALTPTVYNQPQHF	TGTGCCAGCGCGCTTACGCCAACGGTCTACAATCAGCCCCAGCATTTT
.	TRBV10-2	.	14	TRBJ1-5	CATSPGGVGQPQHF	TGCGCCACATCGCCGGGAGGGGTCGGTCAGCCCCAGCATTTT
TRBD1	TRBV11-2	.	15	TRBJ1-1	CASSPTGTGETEAFF	TGTGCCAGCAGCCCAACCGGGACAGGGGAAACTGAAGCTTTCTTT
TRBD1	TRBV28	.	15	TRBJ1-3	CASSSTGASGNTIYF	TGTGCCAGCAGTTCTACAGGGGCCTCTGGAAACACCATATATTTT
.	TRBV28	.	14	TRBJ2-7	CASSSSGGSYEQYF	TGTGCCAGCAGTTCTTCTGGGGGGAGCTACGAGCAGTACTTC
.	TRBV30	.	15	TRBJ1-3	CAWSGVRGSGNTIYF	TGTGCCTGGAGTGGAGTACGGGGTTCTGGAAACACCATATATTTT
TRBD2	TRBV4-2	.	15	TRBJ2-1	CASSQAREGFHEQFF	TGTGCCAGCAGCCAAGCGCGGGAGGGGTTCCATGAGCAGTTCTTC
.	TRBV5-8	.	12	TRBJ2-5	CASSLRVETQYF	TGTGCCAGCAGCCTCAGGGTGGAGACCCAGTACTTC
.	TRBV18	.	14	TRBJ1-5	CASSRTDSNQPQHF	TGTGCCAGCTCACGGACAGATAGCAATCAGCCCCAGCATTTT
TRBD1	TRBV30	many	16	TRBJ2-3	CAWSVLGTGAADTQYF	TGTGCCTGGAGTGTATTAGGGACAGGGGCGGCAGATACGCAGTATTTT
TRBD1	TRBV29-1	once	13	TRBJ1-3	CSVRTGGENTIYF	TGCAGCGTTAGAACAGGGGGCGAAAACACCATATATTTT
.	TRBV29-1	.	13	TRBJ1-3	CSAGHVSGNTIYF	TGCAGCGCGGGACACGTCTCTGGAAACACCATATATTTT
.	TRBV4-1	.	15	TRBJ2-7	CASSLRQESSYEQYF	TGCGCCAGCAGCCTTAGACAGGAAAGCTCCTACGAGCAGTACTTC
.	TRBV5-1	.	13	TRBJ2-3	CASSLAGVDTQYF	TGCGCCAGCAGCTTGGCCGGGGTAGATACGCAGTATTTT
.	TRBV14	.	15	TRBJ2-3	CASSQVTTGSDTQYF	TGTGCCAGCAGCCAAGTGACTACTGGGTCAGATACGCAGTATTTT
.	TRBV3-1/TRBV3-2	.	14	TRBJ1-5	CASSQESHSQPQHF	TGTGCCAGCAGCCAAGAAAGTCACTCTCAGCCCCAGCATTTT
TRBD1	TRBV7-2	.	15	TRBJ2-1	CASSHRDRGHNEQFF	TGTGCCAGCAGCCACCGGGACAGGGGACACAATGAGCAGTTCTTC
.	TRBV3-1/TRBV3-2	.	18	TRBJ1-3	CASSPNRVSQGIGNTIYF	TGTGCCAGCAGCCCCAACCGAGTCTCACAGGGTATCGGAAACACCATATATTTT
.	TRBV6-1	.	16	TRBJ1-4	CASSEVRGGTNEKLFF	TGTGCCAGCAGTGAAGTAAGGGGTGGAACTAATGAAAAACTGTTTTTT
.	TRBV27	.	15	TRBJ1-5	CASSSRQTSNQPQHF	TGTGCCAGCAGTTCCAGACAGACTAGCAATCAGCCCCAGCATTTT
TRBD1	TRBV24-1	.	13	TRBJ1-5	CATSETGGQPQHF	TGTGCCACCAGTGAAACAGGGGGTCAGCCCCAGCATTTT
TRBD1	TRBV6-5	.	16	TRBJ2-1	CASSYSTGQSNNEQFF	TGTGCCAGCAGTTACTCTACGGGACAGTCCAACAATGAGCAGTTCTTC
.	TRBV4-1	.	15	TRBJ1-1	CASSRQTSMNTEAFF	TGCGCCAGCAGCCGCCAGACTAGCATGAACACTGAAGCTTTCTTT